Sequencing of this TCR beta chain was carried out in a study of T cells of healthy individuals. V lost 6 bases, J lost 0 bases, and 13 bases lay in between. The CDR3 has 15 residues. The germline CDR1 and CDR2 sequences are SGHTA and FQGNSA. This clonotype occurred a few times. MiXCR, run by TCRdb on the 5' RACE reads, gives a single entry per CDR3 protein. Of tens of thousands of distinct CDR3 sequences in the sample, about 15% were seen once. This chain uses TRBV7-2 with TRBJ2-3; tentatively, D is TRBD2 (5 bases). The sequence came from a human donor in good health. The CDR3 spells CASRLGGPSTDTQYF. For the CDR3, the DNA is TGTGCCAGCAGACTGGGCGGGCCAAGCACAGATACGCAGTATTTT.